Detailed here is one T cell receptor beta chain. Its antigen is undetermined. This clone may be a read error of a much larger clone one base away. This CDR3 spans 13 amino acids. CDR1 is SGHTA, CDR2 FQGNSA, per germline. The sample is drawn from a study of breast tumors, draining lymph nodes, adjacent tissues. TCRdb used MiXCR to reprocess the multiplex PCR reads, holding one entry per CDR3 protein. The data show around 140,000 distinct CDR3 sequences, approximately 20% seen once. General study results and limits: Tumor TCR diversity was below lymph nodes but above nontumor tissue.

The lymph nodes were axillary draining lymph nodes from breast cancer patients. This rearrangement joins TRBV7-2 to TRBJ2-1; weak D call: TRBD2 (6 bases). This TCR was recovered from a female donor with breast cancer. Some clones in this sample may be carry-over from other donors' samples. Sequencing was carried out using axillary lymph node tissue. CDR3 amino acids: CASSPAGYNEQLF. The DNA for the CDR3 is TGTGCCAGCAGCCCGGCGGGGTACAATGAGCAGCTCTTC. Together with reference TRBV7-2 and TRBJ2-1, the CDR3 gives the full variable domain: GAGVSQSPSNKVTEKGKDVELRCDPISGHTALYWYRQSLGQGLEFLIYFQGNSAPDKSGLPSDRFSAERTGGSVSTLTIQRTQQEDSAVYLCASSPAGYNEQLFGPGTRLTVL.